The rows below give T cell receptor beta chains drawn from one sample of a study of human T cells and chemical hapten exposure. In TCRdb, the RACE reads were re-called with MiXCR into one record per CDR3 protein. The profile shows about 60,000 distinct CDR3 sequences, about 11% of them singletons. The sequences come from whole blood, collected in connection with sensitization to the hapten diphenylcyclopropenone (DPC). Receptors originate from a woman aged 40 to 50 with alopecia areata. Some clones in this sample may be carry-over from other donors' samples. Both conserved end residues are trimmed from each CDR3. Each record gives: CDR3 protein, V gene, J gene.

CDR3 protein: ASSLGLDNEQF
V gene: TRBV18
J gene: TRBJ2-1

CDR3 protein: ASRTPSYEQY
V gene: TRBV28
J gene: TRBJ2-7

CDR3 protein: ASSTLAGNEQF
V gene: TRBV19
J gene: TRBJ2-1

CDR3 protein: ARQGTLNTGELF
V gene: TRBV30
J gene: TRBJ2-2

CDR3 protein: ASRGGDGSNSPLH
V gene: TRBV7-2
J gene: TRBJ1-6

CDR3 protein: ASSFAGPRADTQY
V gene: TRBV28
J gene: TRBJ2-3

CDR3 protein: ASSRDRMNTEAF
V gene: TRBV7-2
J gene: TRBJ1-1

CDR3 protein: ASSLGRPFSTNEKLF
V gene: TRBV7-2
J gene: TRBJ1-4

CDR3 protein: ASSYNRAGPAEQY
V gene: TRBV6-5
J gene: TRBJ2-7

CDR3 protein: SAYSYEQY
V gene: TRBV29-1
J gene: TRBJ2-7

CDR3 protein: ASSEDRGNSPLH
V gene: TRBV6-4
J gene: TRBJ1-6

CDR3 protein: ASSPRTGWNTGELF
V gene: TRBV18
J gene: TRBJ2-2

CDR3 protein: ASTRPGIPPQH
V gene: TRBV19
J gene: TRBJ1-5

CDR3 protein: ASSTTGVYGYT
V gene: TRBV19
J gene: TRBJ1-2

CDR3 protein: ASSPRTHLKTYEQY
V gene: TRBV7-9
J gene: TRBJ2-7

CDR3 protein: ASSYLGTTYNEQF
V gene: TRBV6-2/TRBV6-3
J gene: TRBJ2-1

CDR3 protein: SISGGPYYNEQF
V gene: TRBV29-1
J gene: TRBJ2-1

CDR3 protein: ASSRTADYGYT
V gene: TRBV27
J gene: TRBJ1-2

CDR3 protein: ASSQEPGQRLF
V gene: TRBV4-3
J gene: TRBJ1-1

CDR3 protein: SARDPRASGRASTDTQY
V gene: TRBV20-1
J gene: TRBJ2-3

CDR3 protein: SAGRGASSYNEQF
V gene: TRBV20-1
J gene: TRBJ2-1

CDR3 protein: SAREGTSPGYEQY
V gene: TRBV20-1
J gene: TRBJ2-7

CDR3 protein: ASSSRTGMETQY
V gene: TRBV11-1
J gene: TRBJ2-5

CDR3 protein: ASSLPGWGREQY
V gene: TRBV7-9
J gene: TRBJ2-7

CDR3 protein: ASSLDGAGSNQPQH
V gene: TRBV5-5
J gene: TRBJ1-5

CDR3 protein: ASSVGGQGAKSEAF
V gene: TRBV9
J gene: TRBJ1-1

CDR3 protein: SASLLAGVTSYEQY
V gene: TRBV20-1
J gene: TRBJ2-7

CDR3 protein: AWGALYGYT
V gene: TRBV30
J gene: TRBJ1-2

CDR3 protein: ASSDREGHYEQY
V gene: TRBV28
J gene: TRBJ2-7

CDR3 protein: ASSLGQGLV
V gene: TRBV12-3/TRBV12-4
J gene: TRBJ2-7

CDR3 protein: ASSLRGRDYGYT
V gene: TRBV5-5
J gene: TRBJ1-2

CDR3 protein: ASSQRRGGFEAF
V gene: TRBV6-5
J gene: TRBJ1-1